Presented here are 15 T cell receptor beta chains from one specimen sequenced in a study of cytomegalovirus exposure and HLA in healthy donors. The PCR ran on 60 Vbeta and 13 Jbeta primers. Sequenced by immunoSEQ multiplex PCR; TCRdb stores in-frame clones only, minus some. Among about 150,000 clones listed, under 85% were seen once. Input material: PBMCs. The source of these receptors is a young woman in good health and CMV-seropositive.

The chain has TRBV30 and TRBJ2-3; D is perhaps TRBD2 (7 bases). Germline CDR1 and CDR2: GTSNPN and SVGIG (reference sequence). Trimming removed 0 bases at V and 0 bases at J, with 19 bases between. The CDR3 is 18 amino acids. CDR3 sequence (DNA): TGTGCCTGGAGTGTACGAATGGGGGGGGCCTTGAGCACAGATACGCAGTATTTT. Translation gives CAWSVRMGGALSTDTQYF.

The chain combines TRBV9 with TRBJ2-5; possible D gene TRBD2, 6 bases. The J call may be in error: the DNA end matches TRBJ2-7 better. The CDR3 is made up of 14 amino acids. Germline-derived CDR1 and CDR2 are SGDLS and YYNGEE. The DNA for the CDR3 is TGTGCCAGCAGCCCCTCTGCATTTAGCGGCGAGCAGTACTTC. Protein sequence: CASSPSAFSGEQYF.

The genes are TRBV11-2 and TRBJ2-5; the match to TRBD1 covers 9 bases. CDR1 and CDR2 (germline): SGHAT, FQNNGV. Germline trimming cut 3 bases from V and 4 bases from J; bases unmatched to any gene: 6. This CDR3 has 15 amino acids. The CDR3 region has the DNA TGTGCCAGCAGCTTTCGGGACAGGGAGTTAGAGACCCAGTACTTC. Protein: CASSFRDRELETQYF.

On this clone itself: The junction does not match germline at one end; this may be a read error. The rearrangement joins TRBV7-9 to TRBJ2-2; D remains ambiguous. Germline CDR1 and CDR2: SEHNR and FQNEAQ (reference sequence). The CDR3 loop spans 15 amino acids. This CDR3 reads CSSSTTSPNTGELFF. CDR3 coding DNA: TGTTCCAGCAGCACTACATCTCCGAACACCGGGGAGCTGTTTTTT.

This clone appeared a few times. J is TRBJ1-5 and V is TRBV2, with 8 bases that match TRBD1. This CDR3 comprises 15 residues. Unmatched junction bases numbered 6, after V lost 4 bases and J lost 4 bases. Germline-derived CDR1 and CDR2 are SNHLY and FYNNEI. For the CDR3, the DNA is TGTGCCAGCAGTGGATCAGGGGGCGGAAATCAGCCCCAGCATTTT. Its protein is CASSGSGGGNQPQHF. Combining the CDR3 with reference TRBV2 and TRBJ1-5 gives the whole variable domain EPEVTQTPSHQVTQMGQEVILRCVPISNHLYFYWYRQILGQKVEFLVSFYNNEISEKSEIFDDQFSVERPDGSNFTLKIRSTKLEDSAMYFCASSGSGGGNQPQHFGDGTRLSIL.

The chain couples TRBV6-5 to TRBJ1-2; 7 bases are shared with TRBD1. Germline lookup yields CDR1 MNHEY and CDR2 SVGAGI. The CDR3 loop spans 15 amino acids. After removal of 1 base from V and 4 bases from J, the junction contained 6 bases not matched to a gene. The CDR3 region is CASSYFNRGGYGYTF. As DNA, the CDR3 is TGTGCCAGCAGTTACTTTAACAGGGGTGGCTATGGCTACACCTTC.

The chain is built from TRBV4-3 and TRBJ1-4; TRBD1 matches 10 bases. The CDR3 sequence is 14 residues long. V lost 4 bases and J lost 10; bases outside the gene matches: 6. Germline V gives CDR1 LGHNA, CDR2 YSLEER. The DNA for the CDR3 is TGCGCCAGCAGCCCCGGGACAGGGGACGCAAAACTGTTTTTT. Its translation is CASSPGTGDAKLFF.

This clone was counted only a few times. The gene calls are TRBV10-3 and TRBJ1-5; 7 bases match TRBD1. V trimming: 6 bases; J trimming: 3 bases; junction bases outside the gene matches: 8. The germline V gene has CDR1 ENHRY and CDR2 SYGVKD. The CDR3 is made up of 15 amino acids. The CDR3 here is CAISEQGTFNQPQHF. As DNA, the CDR3 is TGTGCCATCAGCGAACAGGGGACATTCAATCAGCCCCAGCATTTT.

This chain uses TRBV27 with TRBJ2-5; 8 nucleotides line up with TRBD1. V lost 5 bases, J lost 4 bases, and 18 bases stayed unmatched. Germline V gene sequence: CDR1 MNHEY, CDR2 SMNVEV (reference sequence). This CDR3 region has 18 residues. This CDR3 reads CASSPGQDGRGSRETQYF. CDR3 sequence (DNA): TGTGCCAGCAGTCCGGGACAGGACGGTCGTGGTTCTAGAGAGACCCAGTACTTC.

The CDR3 nucleotides are TGTGCCAGCAGTTTACTCTCGGAGGCGGGCACTGAAGCTTTCTTT. Translated: CASSLLSEAGTEAFF. The chain has TRBV28 and TRBJ1-1; D not certain. This CDR3 has 15 amino acids. V dropped 2 bases and J dropped 4 bases, with 14 bases sitting between them. Germline values: CDR1 MDHEN, CDR2 SYDVKM. The full variable domain, with the rest looked up from reference TRBV28 and TRBJ1-1, is DVKVTQSSRYLVKRTGEKVFLECVQDMDHENMFWYRQDPGLGLRLIYFSYDVKMKEKGDIPEGYSVSREKKERFSLILESASTNQTSMYLCASSLLSEAGTEAFFGQGTRLTVV.

This chain links TRBV6-6 with TRBJ1-4, with 11 bases identical to TRBD1. The junction had 11 bases not matched to a gene; V was cut back by 6 bases and J by 8 bases. CDR1 and CDR2 from the germline V gene are MNHNY and SVGAGI (reference sequence). The CDR3 has 16 residues. Here the CDR3 reads CASSPGTGGLGEKLFF. CDR3 coding DNA: TGTGCCAGCAGCCCCGGGACAGGGGGTTTAGGGGAAAAACTGTTTTTT.

This CDR3 reads CASSLQGYEQYF. CDR3 in DNA: TGTGCCAGCAGCTTACAGGGGTACGAGCAGTACTTC. The chain couples TRBV7-8 to TRBJ2-7; a weak D match, TRBD1 (6 bases). The V gene lost 2 bases and the J gene lost 4 bases, with 6 bases spanning the gap. The CDR3 sequence is 12 residues long. CDR1 SGHVS and CDR2 FQNEAQ come from the germline V gene.

The chain uses TRBV7-9 and TRBJ2-7; D not resolved. CDR3 length: 16 amino acids. Trimming removed 1 base at V and 0 bases at J, with 13 bases between. Germline V lookup: CDR1 SEHNR, CDR2 FQNEAQ (reference sequence). The CDR3 DNA sequence: TGTGCCAGCAGCTTAGGGGCGCATACGAGCTCCTACGAGCAGTACTTC. Protein sequence: CASSLGAHTSSYEQYF.

This chain uses TRBV28 with TRBJ1-5; 7 positions agree with TRBD1. J was trimmed by 6 bases and V by 5 bases; bases with no gene match: 10. CDR3 size: 15 residues. The germline V gene has CDR1 MDHEN and CDR2 SYDVKM. The CDR3 nucleotides are TGTGCCAGCAGTCCTCTCCAGGGGGATGGTCAGCCCCAGCATTTT. It codes for CASSPLQGDGQPQHF.

Of note for this clone: One end of the junction fails to match germline, which may point to a read error. This chain connects TRBV7-9 to TRBJ1-2; 8 bases fit TRBD1. The germline CDR1 and CDR2 sequences are SEHNR and FQNEAQ (reference sequence). The CDR3 is 15 residues long. CDR3 in DNA: TGTTCCAGCAGCTTAGAAGCAGGGGGCAACTATGGCTACACCTTC. This encodes CSSSLEAGGNYGYTF. Looking up the rest from reference TRBV7-9 and TRBJ1-2 gives the full variable domain: DTGVSQNPRHKITKRGQNVTFRCDPISEHNRLYWYRQTLGQGPEFLTYFQNEAQLEKSRLLSDRFSAERPKGSFSTLEIQRTEQGDSAMYLCSSSLEAGGNYGYTFGSGTRLTVV.